This T cell receptor (beta chain) comes out of a study of T-cell memory formation after mild COVID-19 (dated by TCRdb to about 2021). Context from the whole study: TCR sequence clusters from the two donors were largely donor specific. Two young, previously healthy adult volunteers, one female and one male, were included in the cohort. In two donors, T-cell clones that expanded and contracted after mild COVID-19 were followed by sequencing TCRalpha and TCRbeta repertoires longitudinally.

Ficoll-Paque density gradient centrifugation was used to isolate PBMCs. Sequencing took place on an Illumina NovaSeq 6000. TCRalpha and TCRbeta cDNA libraries were constructed by 5'RACE with constant-segment primers, with sample barcodes and unique molecular identifiers being introduced. RNA was extracted from every sample with Trizol reagent. Library amplification was performed in two PCR steps, and a second sample barcode and Illumina TruSeq adapters were introduced in the second step. The libraries were sequenced on an Illumina NovaSeq using 2 x 150 bp paired-end reads. The published analysis was carried out like this. The reads were demultiplexed and collapsed into UMI-guided consensus sequences using migec v1.2.7. Using mixcr v2.1.11, the UMI consensuses were aligned to TRA and TRB V and J templates and assembled into clonotypes. Clonotypes were classified as expanded or contracted when called significant by both edgeR and NoisET, with noise models trained on biological replicates. edgeR calls used a false discovery rate-adjusted p below 0.01 and a log2 fold-change threshold of 1. As an exploratory analysis of dynamics, PCA with hierarchical clustering was applied to max-normalized trajectories of the 1000 most abundant clonotypes. Each responding clone was given a CD4 or CD8 phenotype based on the CD4+ and CD8+ repertoires, which had been sequenced separately. TCRdb itself trimmed the public reads at Q25 with fastp, ran MiXCR and retained productive beta chains. Each CDR3 protein appears once, grouped with its most common genes and DNA. Clone size and V and J calls follow TCRdb, not the original study. Across this sample there are roughly 320,000 distinct CDR3 sequences, with 25% to 30% seen only once. Around an eighth of the sample lies in the top ten.

CDR1 DFQATT and CDR2 SNEGSKA were looked up in the germline V gene (reference sequence). Trimmed from V: 3 bases; trimmed from J: 4 bases; junction bases lacking a gene match: 11. Inclusive of the bounding cysteine and phenylalanine, the CDR3 is 15 residues long. Only the CDR3 part of the read is kept: 45 bases, read in frame from the first base. This clonotype has only one observation. Its antigen remains unidentified. Base quality data are lacking; no much larger clone is found one base away. Paper-wide results and their limitations: Only a couple of mild cases were covered in the study, and larger cohorts including severe cases with pre-infection samples were considered necessary. Clones that contracted from day 15 to 85 showed balanced CD4/CD8 phenotypes, whereas a second wave of clones that expanded from day 15 to 37 leaned towards CD4+. The second-wave clones that peaked on day 37 were not confirmed to be SARS-CoV-2 specific. Some responding clones were detected in pre-infection memory, suggesting pre-existing cross-reactive memory T cells joined the SARS-CoV-2 response. Contracting CD4+ clones turned up mainly in the CM and EM memory subsets, whereas EMRA was where CD8+ clones were enriched.

The chain links TRBV20-1 with TRBJ1-2; 7 bases in between match TRBD1. The sample consisted of PBMCs or a T cell subset sorted from them (not recorded which). The sequence was obtained from an adult woman who had mild COVID-19 (a few samples of this study predate the infection). The sample titles of this study are shuffled in the database, so cell type and time point are left out; the donor was told from shared clones. The CDR3 protein sequence reads: CSASPDPGGGYGYTF. The DNA sequence is TGCAGTGCTAGCCCCGACCCAGGGGGGGGCTATGGCTACACCTTC.